This T cell receptor beta chain was documented in a study of cytomegalovirus exposure and HLA in healthy donors. A remark on this clone: What it binds is unknown.

Losses at the gene ends were 6 bases for V and 0 bases for J; bases not matched to a gene: 4. CDR3 length equals 15 residues. The V gene's germline CDR1 is MNHEY and CDR2 SMNVEV (reference sequence). The study ran its PCR with 60 Vbeta and 13 Jbeta primers. TCRdb's table, derived via immunoSEQ multiplex PCR, lists solely in-frame clones and lacks some. The sample shows about 55,000 clones, roughly 60% of them seen only once. Overall study findings and caveats: In a later analysis, TCR beta V- and J-gene trimming was associated with a missense DCLRE1C variant. Later work associated fewer than 20,000 TCR beta sequences with HLA alleles at 0.05 false discovery rate. When presence/absence was analysed, sequencing depth was taken to be roughly uniform across donors.

J is TRBJ2-3 and V is TRBV27, with 9 bases identical to TRBD1. The source is a human donor in good health. The material sequenced was PBMCs. The CDR3 spells CASRRDRESTDTQYF. In nucleotides, the CDR3 is TGTGCCAGCAGAAGGGACAGGGAAAGCACAGATACGCAGTATTTT.